The 24 T cell receptor beta chains reported below all come from one sample, sequenced in a study of OX40 agonist ivuxolimab in advanced cancers. Assay: immunoSEQ multiplex PCR; the TCRdb copy retains only in-frame clones and omits some. Of under 65,000 clones in the sample, approximately 89% were seen once. The starting material was CD4+ or CD8+ T cells sorted from blood, obtained in a trial of the OX40 agonist ivuxolimab. The receptors here all came from an adult with an advanced solid tumor such as melanoma, head and neck, liver or kidney cancer.

The chain combines TRBV27 with TRBJ2-7; 14 nucleotides align to TRBD2. This CDR3 spans 15 amino acids. Germline assignment: CDR1 MNHEY and CDR2 SMNVEV (reference sequence). Trimming cost V 6 bases and J 7 bases; bases outside gene matches: 8. CDR3 loop: CASSLLGTSGREQYF. The CDR3 DNA reads TGTGCCAGCAGCCTATTAGGGACTAGCGGGAGAGAGCAGTACTTC.

V and J are TRBV30 and TRBJ1-1; maybe TRBD1 (6 bases). The germline V and J ends were trimmed by 0 bases and 3 bases, with 8 bases remaining between them. The CDR3 has 13 amino acids. Per the germline V gene, CDR1 is GTSNPN and CDR2 is SVGIG (reference sequence). This CDR3 is CAWSVGADTEAFF. In DNA form, the CDR3 reads TGTGCCTGGAGTGTGGGGGCGGACACTGAAGCTTTCTTT.

This clone was seen once. The chain combines TRBV9 with TRBJ2-3; no clear D gene. V lost 0 bases, J lost 1 base, and 9 bases lay in between. The germline V gene encodes CDR1 SGDLS and CDR2 YYNGEE. The CDR3 has 15 amino acids. The CDR3 protein is CASSVVVGGTDTQYF. The CDR3, as DNA: TGTGCCAGCAGCGTAGTGGTGGGTGGCACAGATACGCAGTATTTT.

The chain employs TRBV6-4 and TRBJ1-6; possibly TRBD1 for D (5 bases). This CDR3 has 19 residues. Per germline, CDR1 MRHNA and CDR2 SNTAGT. V lost 4 bases to trimming and J lost 0 bases, with 19 bases between them. For the CDR3, the DNA is TGTGCCAGCAGTGGGGACTGGGAGCCCTCGAGCTCCTATAATTCACCCCTCCACTTT. Protein product: CASSGDWEPSSSYNSPLHF.

The chain couples TRBV30 to TRBJ1-1; D perhaps matches TRBD1 (6 bases). This CDR3 is 14 amino acids long. V was trimmed by 5 bases and J by 2 bases, leaving 15 bases between them. In germline, CDR1 is GTSNPN, CDR2 SVGIG (reference sequence). CDR3 sequence (DNA): TGTGCCTGGGACCTACAGGGACCTAACACTGAAGCTTTCTTT. Translation gives CAWDLQGPNTEAFF.

V gene TRBV7-2 combines with J gene TRBJ2-7; D call uncertain. This CDR3 region has 14 residues. Germline CDR1 reads SGHTA; CDR2 reads FQGNSA. Trimming took off 1 base at V and 7 bases at J, with 14 bases between the two ends. CDR3 region: CASSLGYLGWEQYF. In DNA form, the CDR3 reads TGTGCCAGCAGCTTAGGGTACCTGGGATGGGAGCAGTACTTC.

This clone has ten or more counts. The gene calls are TRBV19 and TRBJ2-5; no definite D call. Per the germline V gene, CDR1 is LNHDA and CDR2 is SQIVND (reference sequence). The CDR3 runs 14 residues. V lost 0 bases to trimming and J lost 1 base, with 6 bases between them. CDR3 DNA sequence: TGTGCCAGTAGTATAGATCCGGCCCAAGAGACCCAGTACTTC. Encoded protein: CASSIDPAQETQYF.

This rearrangement joins TRBV29-1 to TRBJ2-1; a weak D match, TRBD2 (5 bases). Germline V gives CDR1 SQVTM, CDR2 ANQGSEA. CDR3 length: 13 amino acids. Trimming removed 5 bases at V and 7 bases at J, with 15 bases between. This CDR3 reads CSVPRTVGNEQFF. Written as DNA, the CDR3 is TGCAGCGTTCCTAGGACTGTGGGGAATGAGCAGTTCTTC.

The V and J genes are TRBV28 and TRBJ2-3, with D unresolved. Trimming cost V 4 bases and J 1 base, with 12 bases left between them. Germline loops: CDR1 MDHEN, CDR2 SYDVKM. The CDR3 covers 15 residues. The CDR3 bases are TGTGCCAGCAGTTACGGACGCACCCGCACAGATACGCAGTATTTT. It yields the protein CASSYGRTRTDTQYF.

This chain links TRBV2 with TRBJ2-3, with D perhaps matching TRBD2 (6 bases). Trimming pared 0 bases from V and 0 bases from J, leaving 10 bases between. The length of the CDR3 is 16 residues. Per the germline V gene, CDR1 is SNHLY and CDR2 is FYNNEI. The CDR3: CASSEAWSGSTDTQYF. In DNA, the CDR3 is TGTGCCAGCAGTGAAGCGTGGAGCGGGAGCACAGATACGCAGTATTTT.

This chain connects TRBV9 to TRBJ2-1; a weak D match, TRBD1 (6 bases). Germline V CDR1 and CDR2: SGDLS, YYNGEE. The CDR3 totals 16 residues. The V end lost 4 bases, the J end lost 5 bases, and 19 bases lay between the germline ends. The CDR3 region is CASSFPGRGTNNEQFF. CDR3 in DNA: TGTGCCAGCAGCTTCCCGGGCAGGGGCACGAACAATGAGCAGTTCTTC.

This clone showed up just a few times. Other nucleotide sequences from this sample produce the same CDR3. The chain combines TRBV28 with TRBJ1-2; no firm D call. CDR1 is MDHEN and CDR2 is SYDVKM in the germline V gene. V was trimmed by 3 bases and J by 0 bases, leaving 5 bases between them. The CDR3 sequence is 13 residues long. The CDR3 protein is CASSFRANYGYTF. The CDR3 DNA reads TGTGCCAGCAGTTTTAGGGCTAACTATGGCTACACCTTC.

V usage is TRBV27 and J usage is TRBJ2-7; 10 nucleotides line up with TRBD1. V dropped 2 bases and J dropped 4; count of bases not matched to a gene: 2. Germline V lookup: CDR1 MNHEY, CDR2 SMNVEV (reference sequence). The CDR3 consists of 14 residues. CDR3 sequence (DNA): TGTGCCAGCAGTTTAGGACAGGGGGGATACGAGCAGTACTTC. Amino acids: CASSLGQGGYEQYF.

The chain joins TRBV4-1 to TRBJ1-1; a possible D gene is TRBD1 (6 bases). The CDR3 extends over 15 amino acids. Germline V lookup: CDR1 MGHRA, CDR2 YSYEKL. V lost 4 bases and J 1 base, leaving 13 bases between the germline ends. The CDR3 DNA sequence: TGCGCCAGCAGCCCGGGGACATTGGGGAACACTGAAGCTTTCTTT. Its translation is CASSPGTLGNTEAFF.

Only a few counts were recorded for this clone. This chain joins TRBV6-6 and TRBJ2-1, with D perhaps matching TRBD1 or TRBD2 (5 bases each). Germline CDR1 is MNHNY and CDR2 is SVGAGI (reference sequence). The CDR3 consists of 15 residues. The V gene lost 6 bases and the J gene lost 8 bases, with 20 bases spanning the gap. CDR3 in amino acids: CASSPWGSRQDEQFF. DNA for the CDR3: TGTGCCAGCAGCCCCTGGGGGTCGCGTCAGGATGAGCAGTTCTTC.

The chain carries TRBV7-2 and TRBJ2-7; no clear D. This CDR3 spans 12 amino acids. Trimming took off 1 base at V and 2 bases at J, with 3 bases between the two ends. Per the germline V gene, CDR1 is SGHTA and CDR2 is FQGNSA. The CDR3 region has the DNA TGTGCCAGCAGCTTAGGGACCTACGAGCAGTACTTC. It specifies CASSLGTYEQYF.

The genes are TRBV27 and TRBJ2-7; D possibly corresponds to TRBD1 (5 bases). The germline V and J ends were trimmed by 9 bases and 1 base, with 16 bases remaining between them. Germline V gives CDR1 MNHEY, CDR2 SMNVEV (reference sequence). There are 14 residues in the CDR3. The CDR3 DNA sequence: TGTGCCAGTTCCGACAGTCAAACTTCCTACGAGCAGTACTTC. Its translation is CASSDSQTSYEQYF.

In its sample, this clone was seen once. The chain carries TRBV11-2 and TRBJ1-1, with D possibly being TRBD1 (5 bases). Germline CDR1 SGHAT, CDR2 FQNNGV. Between the trimmed V and J ends, which lost 1 base and 4 bases, there was a span of 13 bases. The CDR3 sequence is 15 residues long. Here the CDR3 DNA reads TGTGCCAGCAGCTTAGGTAGATCGGGGGGCACTGAAGCTTTCTTT. This gives the protein CASSLGRSGGTEAFF. The complete variable domain, with remaining parts taken from reference TRBV11-2 and TRBJ1-1, reads EAGVAQSPRYKIIEKRQSVAFWCNPISGHATLYWYQQILGQGPKLLIQFQNNGVVDDSQLPKDRFSAERLKGVDSTLKIQPAKLEDSAVYLCASSLGRSGGTEAFFGQGTRLTVV.

The CDR3 bases are TGTGCCAGTATCGTGGGGGCAGCCTCTAATCAGCCCCAGCATTTT. Residues: CASIVGAASNQPQHF. The J gene is TRBJ1-5, the V gene TRBV19; the D gene is possibly TRBD1 (6 bases). Germline V gives CDR1 LNHDA, CDR2 SQIVND (reference sequence). The CDR3 length is 15 residues. V was shortened by 7 bases and J by 4 bases, with 17 bases between the two germline ends.

V gene TRBV27 combines with J gene TRBJ2-5; 8 bases line up with TRBD1. V was clipped by 4 bases and J by 5 bases; unmatched bases: 3. Germline assignment: CDR1 MNHEY and CDR2 SMNVEV (reference sequence). This CDR3 comprises 13 residues. CDR3: CASSSDRGETQYF. Here the CDR3 DNA reads TGTGCCAGCAGTTCCGACAGGGGCGAGACCCAGTACTTC.

The DNA for the CDR3 is TGTGCCAGCAGCCCGGGACGGTCTACGAACACTGAAGCTTTCTTT. It specifies CASSPGRSTNTEAFF. The gene calls are TRBV5-5 and TRBJ1-1; possibly TRBD1 for D (5 bases). V lost 4 bases, J lost 1 base, and 14 bases lay in between. Germline values: CDR1 SGHKS, CDR2 YYEKEE (reference sequence). The CDR3 covers 15 residues.

V and J are TRBV27 and TRBJ2-5; no firm D call. This CDR3 has 13 residues. Germline V lookup: CDR1 MNHEY, CDR2 SMNVEV (reference sequence). V dropped 3 bases and J dropped 5 bases, with 10 bases sitting between them. The CDR3 sequence is CASSFGGQETQYF. The CDR3 DNA reads TGTGCCAGCAGTTTTGGTGGGCAGGAGACCCAGTACTTC.

The rearrangement links TRBV7-9 to TRBJ2-2; 7 bases fit TRBD2. The germline V gene has CDR1 SEHNR and CDR2 FQNEAQ (reference sequence). Trimming removed 5 bases from V and 7 bases from J; junction bases left unmatched: 7. The CDR3 spans 14 residues. The CDR3 nucleotides are TGTGCCAGCAGCCCGAAGGGAGGGATCGGGGAGCTGTTTTTT. Amino acids: CASSPKGGIGELFF.

The V call is TRBV19, the J call TRBJ1-1; D is possibly TRBD1 (5 bases). The CDR3 runs to 13 residues. Per germline, CDR1 LNHDA and CDR2 SQIVND (reference sequence). Between the trimmed V and J ends, which lost 3 bases and 6 bases, there was a span of 11 bases. CDR3 region: CASSMAGVPEAFF. CDR3 coding DNA: TGTGCCAGTAGTATGGCGGGGGTACCTGAAGCTTTCTTT.